This T cell receptor (beta chain) originates from a study of persistence of HIV-infected CD4 T cells. Study outcomes and limitations: Compared with CD3/CD28-stimulated cells, CMV- and Gag-responding cells showed lower TCRbeta richness. Degenerate expanded CDR3beta sequences were enriched among CMV- and Gag-responding cells.

Remarks on this clone: Its antigen is not known.

The immunoSEQ assay was version 4, run in survey mode. Using immunoSEQ multiplex PCR, the repertoire was profiled, and TCRdb retains in-frame clones only, with some absent. The data hold about 45,000 clones, with roughly 92% observed a single time. Cells were stimulated nonspecifically with anti-CD3/anti-CD28 magnetic beads. Sorting of responding CD4+ T cells relied on upregulated CD40 ligand together with CD69. Plasma HIV-1 RNA stayed below 50 copies/mL for at least 4 years. Stimulated PBMCs had first been depleted of CD8+ T cells. The CDR3 totals 14 residues. Trimming removed 5 bases at V and 7 bases at J, with 14 bases between. Germline CDR1 reads WNHNN; CDR2 reads SYGVQD (reference sequence).

The clonotype comes from an adult man with HIV who was CMV-seropositive. This chain connects TRBV10-1 to TRBJ2-2; D perhaps matches TRBD2 (6 bases). The starting material was CD4+ T cells sorted from PBMCs after approximately 20-hour stimulation, obtained from a patient who received antiretroviral therapy. The CDR3 DNA sequence: TGCGCCAGCAGTTATCAGGGAGGCAACGGGGAGCTGTTTTTT. Protein sequence: CASSYQGGNGELFF.